These 8 T cell receptor beta chains share one sample of origin, sequenced in a study of blood T cell repertoires in COVID-19. The assay was immunoSEQ multiplex PCR, and TCRdb's table has in-frame clones only and misses some. The sample records around 200,000 clones, about 88% being singletons. The sequencing sample was made of PBMCs or T cells enriched from blood (not recorded which). These receptors came from a woman in her 30s who had been exposed to COVID-19.

V usage is TRBV2 and J usage is TRBJ2-5; a possible D gene is TRBD1 (6 bases). Germline V gives CDR1 SNHLY, CDR2 FYNNEI. This CDR3 has 15 amino acids. Trimming took 4 bases from V and 2 from J, leaving 14 bases between them. The CDR3: CASSASRGRQETQYF. The CDR3 DNA follows: TGTGCCAGCAGTGCTAGCAGGGGCCGGCAAGAGACCCAGTACTTC.

CDR3 region: CASSFLDRSTYGYTF. In DNA, the CDR3 is TGTGCCAGCAGCTTCTTGGACAGGAGCACCTATGGCTACACCTTC. This chain uses TRBV5-6 with TRBJ1-2; 7 nucleotides line up with TRBD1. The V gene's germline CDR1 is SGHDT and CDR2 YYEEEE. The CDR3 totals 15 residues. V was clipped by 2 bases and J by 4 bases; unmatched bases: 8.

This clone was detected only once. The chain is built from TRBV7-2 and TRBJ2-4, with D possibly TRBD2 on 6 matching bases. In germline, CDR1 is SGHTA, CDR2 FQGNSA. The V gene lost 3 bases and the J gene lost 5 bases, with 14 bases spanning the gap. The CDR3 consists of 15 residues. CDR3 coding DNA: TGTGCCAGCAGCTTTATGCGGGACGCGGAAAACATTCAGTACTTC. It codes for CASSFMRDAENIQYF.

This chain links TRBV19 with TRBJ1-5; TRBD1 might be the D (5 bases). The V end lost 4 bases, the J end lost 3 bases, and 10 bases lay between the germline ends. This CDR3 is built from 14 residues. The germline CDR1 and CDR2 sequences are LNHDA and SQIVND (reference sequence). CDR3 nucleotide sequence: TGTGCCAGTAGTAATGGCAGGGACAATCAGCCCCAGCATTTT. This gives the protein CASSNGRDNQPQHF. Full variable domain (remainder filled in from reference TRBV19 and TRBJ1-5): DGGITQSPKYLFRKEGQNVTLSCEQNLNHDAMYWYRQDPGQGLRLIYYSQIVNDFQKGDIAEGYSVSREKKESFPLTVTSAQKNPTAFYLCASSNGRDNQPQHFGDGTRLSIL.

Turning to this clone: A junction end diverges from the germline sequence, so it may reflect a read error. The rearrangement links TRBV18 to TRBJ1-5, with TRBD1 as a possible D gene (5 bases). Germline CDR1 reads KGHSH; CDR2 reads LQKENI. The CDR3 is made up of 13 amino acids. The CDR3 protein is CASAPGGDQPQHF. CDR3 bases: TGTGCCAGCGCACCGGGGGGGGATCAGCCCCAGCATTTT.

J is TRBJ2-2 and V is TRBV3-1 (or the pseudogene TRBV3-2); tentative D call: TRBD1 (6 bases). The V gene lost 1 base and the J gene lost 7 bases, with 22 bases spanning the gap. CDR3 length: 18 amino acids. Per the germline V gene, CDR1 is LGHDT and CDR2 is YNNKEL (reference sequence). CDR3: CASSQAGTTVGGDGELFF. CDR3 in DNA: TGTGCCAGCAGCCAAGCCGGGACAACCGTCGGAGGTGACGGGGAGCTGTTTTTT.

In DNA form, the CDR3 reads TGTGCCACCAGTGATCTAGACAGCCTAGATACGCAGTATTTT. Amino acid sequence: CATSDLDSLDTQYF. The chain combines TRBV24-1 with TRBJ2-3, with D possibly being TRBD1 (5 bases). Germline lookup yields CDR1 KGHDR and CDR2 SFDVKD. Deletions cut 3 bases from V and 5 bases from J, with 11 bases between. The CDR3 contains 14 residues.

The genes are TRBV2 and TRBJ1-1; tentative D call: TRBD1 (5 bases). The length of the CDR3 is 14 residues. V was pared by 6 bases and J by 0 bases, with 11 bases between. Germline values: CDR1 SNHLY, CDR2 FYNNEI. CDR3 nucleotide sequence: TGTGCCAGCAGAGTGACAGCCTTGAACACTGAAGCTTTCTTT. This sequence encodes CASRVTALNTEAFF.